The 5 T cell receptor beta chains in this list originate from one sample, sequenced in a study of technical replicates of blood from a few donors. Profiled with immunoSEQ multiplex PCR; TCRdb holds only in-frame clones, not every one. The sample records about 58,000 clones, 91% being singletons. The sample taken for sequencing was PBMCs. The receptor source for this set is a human donor in good health. Some clones in this sample may be carry-over from other donors' samples.

The rearrangement joins TRBV30 to TRBJ1-2, with 10 bases that match TRBD1. J lost 7 bases, V lost 4 bases, and 6 bases had no gene match. The CDR3 runs to 13 residues. Germline CDR1 and CDR2: GTSNPN and SVGIG (reference sequence). The CDR3 DNA follows: TGTGCCTGGAATAGGGGACAGGGGCTTGGCTACACCTTC. Translating gives CAWNRGQGLGYTF.

This chain connects TRBV6-5 to TRBJ2-2; perhaps TRBD2 as D (6 bases). CDR1 is MNHEY and CDR2 is SVGAGI in the germline V gene. The V and J ends lost 4 bases and 5 bases respectively, with 14 bases between them. This CDR3 has 15 residues. This CDR3 reads CASSSYMGGTGELFF. Here the CDR3 DNA reads TGTGCCAGCAGTTCCTACATGGGAGGTACCGGGGAGCTGTTTTTT.

J is TRBJ2-6 and V is TRBV11-3; D unclear. This CDR3 is built from 15 residues. V gave up 1 base and J gave up 0 bases, with 4 bases separating them. The germline V gene has CDR1 SGHNT and CDR2 YENEEA. CDR3 DNA sequence: TGTGCCAGCAGCTTAGGCAGCTCTGGGGCCAACGTCCTGACTTTC. Translated: CASSLGSSGANVLTF.

V usage is TRBV7-2 and J usage is TRBJ2-5; D might be TRBD2 (6 bases). The CDR3 extends over 14 amino acids. Trimming took off 7 bases at V and 3 bases at J, with 15 bases between the two ends. Per germline, CDR1 SGHTA and CDR2 FQGNSA. The CDR3 sequence is CASNSGTHKETQYF. Here the CDR3 DNA reads TGTGCCAGCAATTCCGGGACTCACAAAGAGACCCAGTACTTC. Supplemented by reference TRBV7-2 and TRBJ2-5, the full variable domain reads GAGVSQSPSNKVTEKGKDVELRCDPISGHTALYWYRQSLGQGLEFLIYFQGNSAPDKSGLPSDRFSAERTGGSVSTLTIQRTQQEDSAVYLCASNSGTHKETQYFGPGTRLLVL.

The chain recombines TRBV5-4 with TRBJ2-3, with TRBD2 matching over 8 bases. The ends lost 2 bases at V and 4 bases at J; junction bases unmatched: 9. Germline lookup yields CDR1 SGHNT and CDR2 YYREEE (reference sequence). This CDR3 is 16 amino acids long. The CDR3 DNA reads as TGTGCCAGCAGCTTTCGGCGGGGGGTTGTGGCAGATACGCAGTATTTT. Amino acid sequence: CASSFRRGVVADTQYF.